The text below deals with one T cell receptor (beta chain). Its matching antigen is unknown. This entry belongs to a study of identical twins. CDR1 and CDR2 from the germline V gene are DFQATT and SNEGSKA (reference sequence). V gave up 6 bases and J gave up 4 bases, with 15 bases separating them. CDR3 length: 13 amino acids. Study-wide results and limits: Excess low generation probability was seen in twin-shared out-of-frame alpha sequences.

TCRdb processed the 5' RACE reads anew with MiXCR; each CDR3 protein has one entry. Of roughly 250,000 distinct CDR3 sequences in the sample, 7.5% are singletons; the top ten hold around 5.4%. Separately, the same data were catalogued under a study of yellow fever vaccine responses in identical twins. Per that study: On the reported evidence, twins' vaccine T cell responses seemed partly convergent and partly personalized.

The chain is built from TRBV20-1 and TRBJ2-5; D gene uncertain. Sequences were obtained from CD8+ T cells sorted from blood. This TCR came from a woman aged 18-29 years in good health. CDR3 sequence (DNA): TGCAGTGCCAAGACGGCCGGGCCAGAGACCCAGTACTTC. Protein: CSAKTAGPETQYF.